The 32 T cell receptor beta chains given below trace back to one sample, sequenced in a study of CD8+ T cells in alopecia areata. It was cDNA, reverse transcribed from extracted RNA, that served as the sequencing template. The method was immunoSEQ multiplex PCR; TCRdb's version includes in-frame clones alone and lacks a portion of them. The table shows 150,000 to 200,000 clones, with 50% to 65% occurring only once. Input material: CD4+ T cells sorted from blood. Receptors originate from a human donor in good health.

This clone occurred a few times. The gene calls are TRBV11-1 and TRBJ2-5; TRBD2 is a possible D gene (5 bases). Trimming left V 5 bases short and J 5 bases short, with 12 bases between. The CDR3 is 13 amino acids. Germline lookup yields CDR1 SGHAT and CDR2 FQDESV (reference sequence). CDR3 DNA sequence: TGTGCCAGCAGCGGAGGACTGTGGGAGACCCAGTACTTC. Encoded protein: CASSGGLWETQYF.

The rearrangement uses TRBV2 and TRBJ1-1, with D perhaps matching TRBD1 (5 bases). CDR3 size: 15 residues. Trimming removed 7 bases from V and 0 bases from J, with 15 bases in between. Germline assignment: CDR1 SNHLY and CDR2 FYNNEI. The chain's CDR3 is CASMTESAMNTEAFF. The CDR3 DNA is TGTGCCAGCATGACAGAATCGGCCATGAACACTGAAGCTTTCTTT.

CDR3 bases: TGTGCCAGCAGTGAATCATGGGCTAGCGGGAGGTTCACCGGGGAGCTGTTTTTT. Protein product: CASSESWASGRFTGELFF. The genes are TRBV2 and TRBJ2-2, with 11 bases aligning to TRBD2. V shed 2 bases, J shed 4 bases, and the junction held 9 bases outside the gene matches. The CDR3 has 18 amino acids. The germline V gene encodes CDR1 SNHLY and CDR2 FYNNEI.

The chain links TRBV29-1 to TRBJ2-5; D gene ambiguous. V lost 5 bases and J 2 bases, leaving 15 bases between the germline ends. CDR1 and CDR2 from the germline V gene are SQVTM and ANQGSEA. CDR3 length: 14 amino acids. The CDR3 here is CSVPLGSLQETQYF. The CDR3 DNA is TGCAGCGTTCCGCTGGGAAGCCTACAAGAGACCCAGTACTTC.

The chain uses TRBV29-1 and TRBJ2-1; 10 bases are shared with TRBD2. The junction had 6 bases not matched to a gene; V was cut back by 4 bases and J by 9 bases. The CDR3 has 13 amino acids. CDR1 and CDR2 from the germline V gene are SQVTM and ANQGSEA. The DNA of the CDR3 is TGCAGCGTTGGGACTAGCGGTCGGGGTGAGCAGTTCTTC. Its translation: CSVGTSGRGEQFF.

V is TRBV11-2 and J is TRBJ2-6; D not certain. CDR1 is SGHAT, CDR2 FQNNGV, per germline. The CDR3 extends over 16 amino acids. V shed 6 bases and J shed 3 bases, with 15 bases lying between them. The CDR3 nucleotides read TGTGCCAGCAGTTCAAGTTCGGGTGGTGGGGCCAACGTCCTGACTTTC. Amino acids: CASSSSSGGGANVLTF.

This clone was observed a few times. The genes are TRBV29-1 and TRBJ1-5; a weak D match, TRBD1 (6 bases). Looked up from germline, CDR1 is SQVTM and CDR2 is ANQGSEA. The CDR3 sequence is 13 residues long. Trimming left V 4 bases short and J 0 bases short, with 7 bases between. In DNA, the CDR3 is TGCAGCGTTGGACAGGATAGCAATCAGCCCCAGCATTTT. It specifies CSVGQDSNQPQHF.

The chain is built from TRBV29-1 and TRBJ2-1; 10 nucleotides agree with TRBD1. The CDR3 runs 18 residues. Per the germline V gene, CDR1 is SQVTM and CDR2 is ANQGSEA. V dropped 4 bases and J dropped 12; count of bases not matched to a gene: 24. Here the CDR3 DNA reads TGCAGCGTTGGTGGGTATCGGTCTACGGGACAGGGGACCCATCGGCAGTTCTTC. This encodes CSVGGYRSTGQGTHRQFF.

This clone was observed a few times. The chain has TRBV6-5 and TRBJ2-1; D is possibly TRBD1 (6 bases). CDR1 MNHEY and CDR2 SVGAGI come from the germline V gene. Trimming left V 8 bases short and J 5 bases short, with 10 bases between. The CDR3 contains 12 residues. As DNA, the CDR3 is TGTGCCAGCGGACAGACGGACAATGAGCAGTTCTTC. Protein product: CASGQTDNEQFF.

This clone was counted at least ten times. This rearrangement joins TRBV19 to TRBJ1-2; TRBD1 agrees at 7 bases. Losses at the gene ends were 6 bases for V and 1 base for J; bases not matched to a gene: 8. The CDR3 is 15 amino acids. Germline-derived CDR1 and CDR2 are LNHDA and SQIVND (reference sequence). CDR3 loop: CASSGQARGNYGYTF. For the CDR3, the DNA is TGTGCCAGTAGCGGACAGGCCAGGGGTAACTATGGCTACACCTTC.

The chain uses TRBV30 and TRBJ2-5; D is ambiguous. The germline V gene encodes CDR1 GTSNPN and CDR2 SVGIG (reference sequence). The CDR3 is made up of 13 amino acids. The germline V and J ends were trimmed by 0 bases and 4 bases, with 9 bases remaining between them. The CDR3 DNA is TGTGCCTGGAGTGTACAACAGATAGAGACCCAGTACTTC. Translating gives CAWSVQQIETQYF.

J is TRBJ1-5 and V is TRBV2; 9 positions match TRBD1. The CDR3 loop spans 15 amino acids. The V segment lost 5 bases and the J segment 7 bases; nucleotides outside the gene matches: 9. Germline CDR1 is SNHLY and CDR2 is FYNNEI. As DNA, the CDR3 is TGTGCCAGCAGTTTCGACAGGGGGGTGAGACAGCCCCAGCATTTT. Translation gives CASSFDRGVRQPQHF.

The table lists this clone with a count of one. The rearrangement links TRBV6-1 to TRBJ2-5, with TRBD1 identical over 8 bases. CDR3 length: 14 residues. After removal of 6 bases from V and 5 bases from J, the junction contained 8 bases not matched to a gene. Germline lookup yields CDR1 MNHNS and CDR2 SASEGT. The CDR3 here is CASSHDRGRETQYF. The CDR3 DNA follows: TGTGCCAGCAGCCATGACAGGGGTCGGGAGACCCAGTACTTC.

The chain is built from TRBV9 and TRBJ2-5; 7 bases agree with TRBD1. The J segment lost 7 bases and the V segment lost 0 bases, leaving 9 bases of the junction unmatched. CDR1 is SGDLS and CDR2 is YYNGEE in the germline V gene. The CDR3 has 15 amino acids. CDR3 bases: TGTGCCAGCAGCGTAGGGGACAGTGGACGTGGGACCCAGTACTTC. This gives the protein CASSVGDSGRGTQYF.

The chain combines TRBV6-1 with TRBJ1-1, with 8 nucleotides matching TRBD1. The V gene's germline CDR1 is MNHNS and CDR2 SASEGT. The CDR3 consists of 15 residues. The junction had 4 bases not matched to a gene; V was cut back by 3 bases and J by 1 base. CDR3 amino acids: CASSDQDRANTEAFF. The CDR3, as DNA: TGTGCCAGCAGTGACCAGGACAGGGCGAACACTGAAGCTTTCTTT.

This chain connects TRBV29-1 to TRBJ2-7; TRBD2 is a possible D gene (6 bases). This CDR3 is 12 amino acids long. V dropped 4 bases and J dropped 3 bases, with 10 bases sitting between them. In germline, CDR1 is SQVTM, CDR2 ANQGSEA. CDR3 residues: CSVGGERYEQYF. In DNA, the CDR3 is TGCAGCGTTGGGGGGGAACGCTACGAGCAGTACTTC.

The chain links TRBV5-1 to TRBJ2-7; perhaps D is TRBD1 or TRBD2 (5 bases each). V lost 4 bases and J lost 4, with 12 bases in between. The CDR3 runs 13 residues. Germline-derived CDR1 and CDR2 are SGHRS and YFSETQ. In nucleotides, the CDR3 is TGCGCCAGCAGCGAGGGGCCCGGATACGAGCAGTACTTC. Protein product: CASSEGPGYEQYF.

The chain employs TRBV5-1 and TRBJ2-3, with unresolved D. Trimming cost V 3 bases and J 2 bases, with 16 bases left between them. This CDR3 is 16 amino acids long. CDR1 is SGHRS and CDR2 is YFSETQ in the germline V gene. The CDR3 bases are TGCGCCAGCAGCTCATACTATCTTAACCACACAGATACGCAGTATTTT. Translation gives CASSSYYLNHTDTQYF.

The chain carries TRBV7-9 and TRBJ1-1, with D perhaps TRBD1 (5 bases). The CDR3 is 13 residues long. Germline V gene data show CDR1 as SEHNR and CDR2 as FQNEAQ (reference sequence). The V and J ends lost 5 bases and 3 bases respectively, with 10 bases between them. CDR3 region: CASSTDRYTEAFF. The CDR3 DNA sequence: TGTGCCAGCAGCACTGACAGATACACTGAAGCTTTCTTT.

The chain carries TRBV29-1 and TRBJ1-2, with 8 bases matching TRBD1. CDR1 SQVTM and CDR2 ANQGSEA come from the germline V gene. The CDR3 is 14 amino acids. The trim removed 3 bases at V and 2 bases at J, leaving 5 bases unmatched. CDR3 sequence reads: CSVDLTGANYGYTF. DNA of the CDR3: TGCAGCGTTGATCTGACAGGGGCCAACTATGGCTACACCTTC. The full variable domain, its missing parts supplied by reference TRBV29-1 and TRBJ1-2, is SAVISQKPSRDICQRGTSLTIQCQVDSQVTMMFWYRQQPGQSLTLIATANQGSEATYESGFVIDKFPISRPNLTFSTLTVSNMSPEDSSIYLCSVDLTGANYGYTFGSGTRLTVV.

The chain uses TRBV5-1 and TRBJ2-7; 9 nucleotides line up with TRBD1. Trimming cost V 1 base and J 5 bases; bases outside gene matches: 7. The length of the CDR3 is 15 residues. From germline, CDR1 is SGHRS and CDR2 YFSETQ. CDR3 protein: CASSLLGTGSHEQYF. For the CDR3, the DNA is TGCGCCAGCAGCTTGCTTGGGACAGGGAGCCACGAGCAGTACTTC.

The rearrangement joins TRBV6-5 to TRBJ1-1; 9 positions match TRBD1. Germline CDR1 is MNHEY and CDR2 is SVGAGI. The CDR3 totals 13 residues. The junction had 9 bases not matched to a gene; V was cut back by 6 bases and J by 10 bases. The CDR3 bases are TGTGCCAGCAGGCCTCCGGGACAGGGTTCAGCTTTCTTT. Translated, it gives CASRPPGQGSAFF.

This clone appeared a single time. V is TRBV29-1 and J is TRBJ2-5; 9 nucleotides match TRBD1. This CDR3 has 15 amino acids. V shed 4 bases, J shed 2 bases, and the junction held 8 bases outside the gene matches. Per the germline V gene, CDR1 is SQVTM and CDR2 is ANQGSEA. The CDR3 protein is CSVAGTGSQQETQYF. The CDR3 DNA is TGCAGCGTTGCGGGGACAGGGAGTCAACAAGAGACCCAGTACTTC.

This CDR3 reads CASSALGLAGAGELFF. The CDR3 coding sequence is TGTGCCAGCAGTGCCCTGGGACTAGCGGGCGCCGGGGAGCTGTTTTTT. The chain couples TRBV6-1 to TRBJ2-2; TRBD2 aligns across 12 bases. This CDR3 comprises 16 residues. V trimming: 4 bases; J trimming: 6 bases; junction bases outside the gene matches: 6. CDR1 is MNHNS and CDR2 is SASEGT in the germline V gene.

The rearrangement joins TRBV29-1 to TRBJ1-3; D is undetermined. The CDR3 consists of 12 residues. V dropped 7 bases and J dropped 3 bases, with 10 bases sitting between them. Germline CDR1 and CDR2: SQVTM and ANQGSEA. The CDR3 bases are TGCAGCGCTATGGTGCTTGGAAACACCATATATTTT. Translating it yields CSAMVLGNTIYF.

This chain connects TRBV2 to TRBJ1-3; no reliable D call. Trimming shortened V by 4 bases and J by 0 bases, and 10 bases separated the two germline ends. CDR1 is SNHLY and CDR2 is FYNNEI in the germline V gene. CDR3 size: 15 residues. CDR3 bases: TGTGCCAGCAGTGGGCCTGACAACTCTGGAAACACCATATATTTT. Amino acid sequence: CASSGPDNSGNTIYF.

This clone occurred a few times. The chain combines TRBV29-1 with TRBJ2-7; the match to TRBD2 covers 8 bases. J gave up 6 bases and V 3 bases, and 7 bases lay outside the gene matches. CDR1 is SQVTM, CDR2 ANQGSEA, per germline. The CDR3 loop spans 13 amino acids. CDR3 in amino acids: CSVEVGGVGEQYF. The CDR3 bases are TGCAGCGTTGAGGTCGGGGGGGTTGGCGAGCAGTACTTC.

This chain connects TRBV25-1 to TRBJ2-5; unclear D gene. The V end lost 4 bases, the J end lost 5 bases, and 8 bases lay between the germline ends. Germline V lookup: CDR1 MGHDK, CDR2 SYGVNS. CDR3 length: 12 residues. CDR3 bases: TGTGCCAGCAGTGTCCTAGGGGAGACCCAGTACTTC. It codes for CASSVLGETQYF.

This chain joins TRBV4-1 and TRBJ1-2; unclear D gene. The V end lost 1 base, the J end lost 7 bases, and 19 bases lay between the germline ends. The CDR3 is made up of 16 amino acids. Germline V lookup: CDR1 MGHRA, CDR2 YSYEKL. CDR3 DNA: TGCGCCAGCAGCCAAGTTGATGGGTCCTTACGGATTGGCTACACCTTC. Translating gives CASSQVDGSLRIGYTF.

This clone has a handful of counts. V and J are TRBV2 and TRBJ2-7; D not certain. The V end lost 4 bases, the J end lost 4 bases, and 20 bases lay between the germline ends. The length of the CDR3 is 16 residues. Looked up from germline, CDR1 is SNHLY and CDR2 is FYNNEI. In DNA, the CDR3 is TGTGCCAGCAGTGTGAGTTCACATCGGGCTGTGTACGAGCAGTACTTC. Translation: CASSVSSHRAVYEQYF.

This clone appeared a few times. The rearrangement joins TRBV11-2 to TRBJ2-1; the D call may be TRBD1 or TRBD2 (5 bases each). The CDR3 totals 16 residues. Germline assignment: CDR1 SGHAT and CDR2 FQNNGV. Deletions cut 1 base from V and 5 bases from J, with 15 bases between. The CDR3 here is CASSLVWSLGDNEQFF. CDR3 DNA sequence: TGTGCCAGCAGCTTAGTATGGTCACTAGGGGACAATGAGCAGTTCTTC.

V and J are TRBV2 and TRBJ2-7; 9 bases fit TRBD2. The V gene's germline CDR1 is SNHLY and CDR2 FYNNEI. With 6 bases clipped from V and 3 bases from J, the junction kept 9 bases outside the gene matches. The CDR3 totals 15 residues. CDR3 residues: CASSPSASGIYEQYF. CDR3 DNA sequence: TGTGCCAGCAGCCCATCGGCTAGCGGGATCTACGAGCAGTACTTC.